A selection of T cell receptor beta chains follows, all from one sample in a study of blood T cell repertoires in COVID-19. Using immunoSEQ multiplex PCR, the repertoire was profiled, and TCRdb retains in-frame clones only, with some absent. The sample includes about 42,000 clones, about three quarters seen only once; the top ten take under 30%. The sequencing input was peripheral blood. The receptors were sampled from a woman in her 70s with acute or convalescent COVID-19. The CDR3 runs from the conserved cysteine through the conserved F or W. A D gene is named only where the DNA matches it firmly. Clone size appears in some rows only: once, few, many, or a class for an expanded clone.

v_gene	d_gene	abundance	j_gene	CDR3nt	CDR3aa
TRBV11-3	NA	NA	TRBJ2-7	TGTGCCAGCAGCCCCCGGGAAGACCACGAGCAGTACTTC	CASSPREDHEQYF
TRBV27	NA	NA	TRBJ1-1	TGTGTCTCGAGGGGGTCGATGAACACTGAAGCTTTCTTT	CVSRGSMNTEAFF
TRBV7-9	NA	NA	TRBJ1-1	TGTGCCAGCAGCTTAGGGGGGGGGCGGCACACTGAAGCTTTCTTT	CASSLGGGRHTEAFF
TRBV9	TRBD1	NA	TRBJ2-7	TGTGCCAGCAGCGTAACAGGGGACTCCTACGAGCAGTACTTC	CASSVTGDSYEQYF
TRBV30	TRBD1	NA	TRBJ1-5	TGTGCCTGGAGCGATATGGGACAGGGTCGCAATCAGCCCCAGCATTTT	CAWSDMGQGRNQPQHF
TRBV24-1	TRBD2	NA	TRBJ2-1	TGTGCCACCAGTGATTTTAGCGGGGGGGCCAATGAGCAGTTCTTC	CATSDFSGGANEQFF
TRBV10-1	TRBD2	once	TRBJ2-7	TGCGCCAGCAGTGATCTAGCGGGAGGCTCCTACGAGCAGTACTTC	CASSDLAGGSYEQYF
TRBV28	TRBD1	once	TRBJ2-7	TGTGCCAGCAGTTCACAGGGGCCCTACGCCTACGAGCAGTACTTC	CASSSQGPYAYEQYF
TRBV14	TRBD1	NA	TRBJ1-2	TGTGCCAGCAGCTCGGGACAGAACTATGGCTACACCTTC	CASSSGQNYGYTF
TRBV3-1/TRBV3-2	TRBD1	NA	TRBJ2-3	TGTGCCAGCAGCCAAGAACGACAGGGAACATTCACAGATACGCAGTATTTT	CASSQERQGTFTDTQYF
TRBV18	TRBD1	NA	TRBJ2-7	TGTGCCAGCTCACCAAACAGGGGTGGCGAGCAGTACTTC	CASSPNRGGEQYF
TRBV19	TRBD1	NA	TRBJ2-2	TGTGCCAGTTCCCCCAGGGGGCTGGGCACCGGGGAGCTGTTTTTT	CASSPRGLGTGELFF
TRBV5-1	TRBD1	NA	TRBJ1-4	TGCGCCAGCAGCTTCAGTTTTCCGGGACAGGGGTTGAATGAAAAACTGTTTTTT	CASSFSFPGQGLNEKLFF
TRBV6-2/TRBV6-3	NA	once	TRBJ2-1	TGTGCCAGCAGTTACTCGGGGAGAAAGCAGTTCTTC	CASSYSGRKQFF
TRBV4-1	TRBD1	NA	TRBJ2-5	TGCGCCAGCAGCCAAGATCGGACAGGGACGTTTCAAGAGACCCAGTACTTC	CASSQDRTGTFQETQYF
TRBV19	TRBD1	NA	TRBJ1-2	TGTGCCAGTACCGGAGCGGGACAGGGGAACTATGGCTACACCTTC	CASTGAGQGNYGYTF
TRBV20-1	TRBD2	NA	TRBJ2-1	TGCAGTGCTAGTAGCCTAGCGGGTGGCTCCTACAATGAGCAGTTCTTC	CSASSLAGGSYNEQFF
TRBV19	NA	NA	TRBJ1-5	TGTGCCAGTAGACCCGCAGCGGGCAATCAGCCCCAGCATTTT	CASRPAAGNQPQHF
TRBV18	NA	NA	TRBJ1-4	TGTGCCAGCTCGGCCTTCTCGGGTGAAAAACTGTTTTTT	CASSAFSGEKLFF
TRBV2	TRBD2	NA	TRBJ2-4	TGTGCCAGCACTGAGGGACTAGCGGGGGCAAAAAACATTCAGTACTTC	CASTEGLAGAKNIQYF
TRBV6-5	TRBD1	NA	TRBJ2-5	TGTGCCAGCAGTAAAAGACAGGGAGAAGAGACCCAGTACTTC	CASSKRQGEETQYF
TRBV10-3	NA	NA	TRBJ2-7	TGTGCCATCAGTGATGTCACTAGGGCAGACGAGCAGTACTTC	CAISDVTRADEQYF
TRBV5-6	NA	NA	TRBJ2-1	TGTGCCAGCAGCTTGATTGGCGGGACCGAGCAGTTCTTC	CASSLIGGTEQFF
TRBV6-5	TRBD1	many	TRBJ1-1	TGTGCCAGCCGCGGGACAGCGAACACTGAAGCTTTCTTT	CASRGTANTEAFF
TRBV28	NA	NA	TRBJ1-5	TGTGCCAGCAGTTCCCCCTACCGGAGCAATCAGCCCCAGCATTTT	CASSSPYRSNQPQHF
TRBV19	NA	NA	TRBJ1-5	TGTGCCAGTAGTATTGTTCCAGTCTTCAATCAGCCCCAGCATTTT	CASSIVPVFNQPQHF
TRBV7-2	NA	few	TRBJ2-7	TGTGCCAGCAGCTTAGAGACGGGAGCAGGCTACGAGCAGTACTTC	CASSLETGAGYEQYF
TRBV28	TRBD1	NA	TRBJ1-6	TGTGCCAGCAGTCGGGACAGTTATTCACCCCTCCACTTT	CASSRDSYSPLHF
TRBV5-4	TRBD2	NA	TRBJ2-3	TGTGCCAGCAGCTTCCTAGCGGGGGGGGCAGATACGCAGTATTTT	CASSFLAGGADTQYF
TRBV7-7	TRBD2	NA	TRBJ2-7	TGTGCTAGCAGCCCGATCCGGGGAGGGGAGCAGTACTTC	CASSPIRGGEQYF
TRBV6-5	NA	NA	TRBJ2-7	TGTGCCAGCAGAAGCTCTTACGAGCAGTACTTC	CASRSSYEQYF
TRBV20-1	TRBD1	once	TRBJ2-7	TGCAGTGCTAGTCGACAGGGAACCGAGCAGTACTTC	CSASRQGTEQYF
TRBV2	TRBD1	NA	TRBJ1-1	TGTGCCAGCAGTGCAGGGCAGGGGGAAAAAGCTTTCTTT	CASSAGQGEKAFF
TRBV2	NA	NA	TRBJ1-3	TGTGCCAGCAGTGAAGTGGGCCGCTCTGGAAACACCATATATTTT	CASSEVGRSGNTIYF
TRBV30	NA	NA	TRBJ1-1	TGTGCCTGGAGTGTAAATCCTCTGGCGGGGGCTTTCTTT	CAWSVNPLAGAFF
TRBV7-6	TRBD1	NA	TRBJ2-5	TGTGCCAGCAGCTTAGCGGGGACAGGGAAAGAGACCCAGTACTTC	CASSLAGTGKETQYF
TRBV11-2	NA	NA	TRBJ2-1	TGTGCCAGCAGCTCGACTGCCTACAATGAGCAGTTCTTC	CASSSTAYNEQFF
TRBV7-3	TRBD1	NA	TRBJ1-2	TGTGCCAGCAGTCTTTACCCGGGACAGGGGGCCTGGGGCTACACCTTC	CASSLYPGQGAWGYTF
TRBV4-1	TRBD2	NA	TRBJ2-2	TGCGCCAGCAGTAGGGTAGCGGGAGTTCCCGGGGAGCTGTTTTTT	CASSRVAGVPGELFF
TRBV6-5	NA	few	TRBJ2-2	TGTGCCAGCAGCCGCGGGGTGTTCACCGGGGAGCTGTTTTTT	CASSRGVFTGELFF
TRBV5-6	TRBD1	NA	TRBJ1-4	TGTGCCAGCAGCACCGGGACAGGGGGCGCGGATGAAAAACTGTTTTTT	CASSTGTGGADEKLFF
TRBV5-4	NA	NA	TRBJ1-5	TGTGCCAGCAGCTTGGGTGACAGCGCGCCCCAGCATTTT	CASSLGDSAPQHF
TRBV7-2	NA	NA	TRBJ1-2	TGTGCCAGCAGCTTAGCGGGCTTTGGGGGGAGGGGCTACACCTTC	CASSLAGFGGRGYTF
TRBV5-6	NA	once	TRBJ1-1	TGTGCCAGCAGCTTTCAACAGATGGGCGAAGCTTTCTTT	CASSFQQMGEAFF
TRBV25-1	TRBD1	NA	TRBJ1-2	TGTGCCAGCAGTGAGGGACAGGACTATGGCTACACCTTC	CASSEGQDYGYTF
TRBV6-5	NA	NA	TRBJ1-1	TGTGCGGTTTCCTCGCGCACCGCTGAAGCTTTCTTT	CAVSSRTAEAFF
TRBV5-5	NA	NA	TRBJ1-1	TGTGCCAGCAGCTTGTATGGTTCAGCTGAAGCTTTCTTT	CASSLYGSAEAFF
TRBV7-2	NA	NA	TRBJ2-1	TGTGCCAGCAGCTTAGCGCAGGGCTTACTTAACAATGAGCAGTTCTTC	CASSLAQGLLNNEQFF
TRBV25-1	TRBD1	many	TRBJ2-4	TGTGCCAGCAGTGTCCTATCGAGGAGACAGGGTCGATTAGGGTACTTC	CASSVLSRRQGRLGYF
TRBV7-3	NA	few	TRBJ1-1	TGTGCCAGCAGCTTAGGGTGGGGCTCGAACACTGAAGCTTTCTTT	CASSLGWGSNTEAFF
TRBV5-4	NA	NA	TRBJ2-3	TGTGCCAGCACCCCGCAGGCGGGGACAGATACGCAGTATTTT	CASTPQAGTDTQYF
TRBV5-5	NA	NA	TRBJ2-1	TGTGCCAGCAGCTTGTCGATCGGGAGCTCCTACAATGAGCAGTTCTTC	CASSLSIGSSYNEQFF